The clone carrying this TCR beta chain appeared a few times. Amplifying from RNA transcripts, the study obtained TCR beta CDR3 regions. HTBI primers were employed in first-round RT-PCR, then a second-round multiplex PCR followed. One entry per CDR3 protein results from TCRdb running MiXCR on the multiplex PCR reads. Of hundreds of thousands of distinct CDR3 sequences in the sample, about two fifths are singletons; the top ten hold over 2.5%. The data originate from a study of Graves' ophthalmopathy and Graves' hyperthyroidism. The germline CDR1 and CDR2 sequences are SGHRS and YFSETQ. V dropped 6 bases and J dropped 4 bases, with 13 bases sitting between them. CDR3 length: 14 residues.

The clonotype comes from an adult man with Graves' ophthalmopathy. V gene TRBV5-1 combines with J gene TRBJ2-2; D is unclear. Sequencing used peripheral blood. CDR3 amino acids: CASTLPSPTGELFF. In nucleotides, the CDR3 is TGCGCCAGCACCCTACCCTCCCCCACCGGGGAGCTGTTTTTT.